These 21 T cell receptor beta chains were sequenced from one sample in a study of blood T cells in healthy people across ages. With a J-beta primer mix and a sample-barcoded 5' primer, a second PCR ran roughly 7 to 11 cycles. From the 5' RACE reads, TCRdb called clonotypes with MiXCR, one entry per CDR3 protein. The sample comprises roughly 1.9 million distinct CDR3 sequences, more than 35% of which are singletons, and 20% to 25% rests with the top ten. Sequencing input: blood. The receptors derive from a human donor in good health.

The DNA of the CDR3 is TGTGCCAGCAAGGAGGGGGACCGACACAATGAGCAGTTCTTC. Translated, it gives CASKEGDRHNEQFF. The chain has TRBV27 and TRBJ2-1, with D perhaps given as TRBD1 or TRBD2 (6 bases each). This CDR3 has 14 amino acids. The V end was cut by 7 bases, the J end by 5 bases, with 15 bases between. Germline assignment: CDR1 MNHEY and CDR2 SMNVEV (reference sequence).

This rearrangement joins TRBV19 to TRBJ1-4, with D hard to call. The CDR3 has 13 amino acids. Germline V gene lookup returns CDR1 LNHDA and CDR2 SQIVND (reference sequence). V lost 1 base, J lost 5 bases, and 5 bases lay in between. CDR3 bases: TGTGCCAGTAGTATAGCGGGGAATGAAAAACTGTTTTTT. This sequence encodes CASSIAGNEKLFF.

This clonotype was counted between two and nine times. The V gene is TRBV7-2, the J gene TRBJ2-1; 7 nucleotides line up with TRBD2. J lost 1 base, V lost 5 bases, and 8 bases had no gene match. Germline V CDR1 and CDR2: SGHTA, FQGNSA. This CDR3 is 16 amino acids long. The DNA of the CDR3 is TGTGCCAGCAGCAGCTCCTCTAGCGGATCCTACAATGAGCAGTTCTTC. This sequence encodes CASSSSSSGSYNEQFF.

This clonotype has just a few counts. This chain uses TRBV6-6 with TRBJ1-4; 11 bases map to TRBD1. The V segment lost 2 bases and the J segment 4 bases; nucleotides outside the gene matches: 0. CDR1 MNHNY and CDR2 SVGAGI come from the germline V gene (reference sequence). The CDR3 totals 15 residues. CDR3 residues: CASSYGTGGNEKLFF. The CDR3, as DNA: TGTGCCAGCAGTTACGGGACAGGGGGTAATGAAAAACTGTTTTTT.

The chain has TRBV4-3 and TRBJ1-5, with 8 nucleotides matching TRBD1. Trimming took 3 bases from V and 4 from J; bases not matched to a gene: 2. Germline V lookup: CDR1 LGHNA, CDR2 YSLEER. This CDR3 contains 14 residues. The DNA for the CDR3 is TGCGCCAGCAGCCAGGACAGGGCAAATCAGCCCCAGCATTTT. Its protein is CASSQDRANQPQHF.

V usage is TRBV9 and J usage is TRBJ2-1; a weak D match, TRBD1 (6 bases). This CDR3 has 15 amino acids. Germline lookup yields CDR1 SGDLS and CDR2 YYNGEE. Trimming removed 2 bases from V and 13 bases from J, with 22 bases in between. CDR3 sequence (DNA): TGTGCCAGCAGCGTCACAGGGAGCGTTACAGGAACCCAGTTCTTC. Its translation: CASSVTGSVTGTQFF.

The CDR3 loop reads CASSILSTNEQFF. The DNA of the CDR3 is TGCGCCAGCAGCATCCTCTCGACCAATGAGCAGTTCTTC. The gene calls are TRBV5-1 and TRBJ2-1; D not certain. There are 13 residues in the CDR3. Germline lookup yields CDR1 SGHRS and CDR2 YFSETQ. V shed 4 bases and J shed 6 bases, with 11 bases lying between them.

This clonotype has a handful of counts. The J gene is TRBJ2-7, the V gene TRBV2; D possibly matches TRBD1 or TRBD2 (6 bases each). Looked up from germline, CDR1 is SNHLY and CDR2 is FYNNEI. This CDR3 has 17 residues. Trimming shortened V by 6 bases and J by 4 bases, and 25 bases separated the two germline ends. The CDR3 DNA sequence: TGTGCCAGCAGCGTGTTTACCGGGGGCGGTTTCCCGTACGAGCAGTACTTC. Its protein is CASSVFTGGGFPYEQYF.

The rearrangement uses TRBV5-1 and TRBJ2-1; 10 bases are shared with TRBD2. Trimming took 5 bases from V and 5 from J; bases not matched to a gene: 7. Per germline, CDR1 SGHRS and CDR2 YFSETQ. The CDR3 sequence is 15 residues long. The CDR3 protein is CASSRTSGVNNEQFF. CDR3 coding DNA: TGCGCCAGCAGTCGAACTAGCGGGGTCAACAATGAGCAGTTCTTC.

The chain links TRBV20-1 to TRBJ2-4; D is ambiguous. Gene TRBJ2-7 matches the end of the DNA better, so the J call may be wrong. CDR3 size: 12 residues. Looked up from germline, CDR1 is DFQATT and CDR2 is SNEGSKA (reference sequence). Here the CDR3 reads CSAPLDGYEQYF. CDR3 bases: TGCAGTGCTCCTCTTGACGGCTACGAGCAGTACTTC.

The rearrangement links TRBV12-3 or TRBV12-4 to TRBJ1-6, with a tentative D call TRBD1 (6 bases). V dropped 6 bases and J dropped 2 bases, with 14 bases sitting between them. The CDR3 totals 16 residues. The CDR3 nucleotides read TGTGCCAGCAGCCCGGACAGTTTAACCTATAATTCACCCCTCCACTTT. It codes for CASSPDSLTYNSPLHF.

The V and J genes are TRBV6-5 and TRBJ1-6, with D possibly TRBD1 on 5 matching bases. From germline, CDR1 is MNHEY and CDR2 SVGAGI. With 0 bases removed from V and 7 bases from J, the gap between germline ends came to 13 bases. This CDR3 region has 16 residues. The CDR3 DNA is TGTGCCAGCAGTTACTCGACGGGCAGGGTAAATTCACCCCTCCACTTT. Translated, it gives CASSYSTGRVNSPLHF.

The sample holds a few counts of this clonotype. The chain uses TRBV4-3 and TRBJ1-2; 7 nucleotides match TRBD1. CDR1 LGHNA and CDR2 YSLEER come from the germline V gene. The CDR3 runs to 15 residues. The V and J ends lost 4 bases and 4 bases, in that order; junction bases with no gene match: 9. For the CDR3, the DNA is TGCGCCAGCAGCCCCCGGACAGGCCGCCCCTATGGCTACACCTTC. Its protein is CASSPRTGRPYGYTF.

This clonotype was seen once. J is TRBJ2-5 and V is TRBV7-2; D could derive from TRBD1 or TRBD2 (5 bases each). The CDR3 has 16 amino acids. Germline values: CDR1 SGHTA, CDR2 FQGNSA. V was shortened by 1 base and J by 5 bases, with 17 bases between the two germline ends. CDR3 region: CASSLERGLAAETQYF. The CDR3 DNA is TGTGCCAGCAGCTTAGAAAGGGGTCTAGCTGCCGAGACCCAGTACTTC.

This clonotype turned up a few times. One end of the junction does not line up with germline, which may come from a read error. CDR3 sequence reads: CAQGSNEKLFF. The DNA for the CDR3 is TGTGCCCAGGGCTCTAACGAAAAACTGTTTTTT. The chain employs TRBV30 and TRBJ1-4; maybe TRBD1 (5 bases). CDR1 is GTSNPN, CDR2 SVGIG, per germline (reference sequence). This CDR3 is built from 11 residues.

V and J are TRBV6-6 and TRBJ2-1, with a weak D call TRBD1 (6 bases). V lost 0 bases, J lost 9 bases, and 12 bases lay in between. The germline V gene encodes CDR1 MNHNY and CDR2 SVGAGI (reference sequence). This CDR3 contains 14 residues. CDR3 DNA: TGTGCCAGCAGTTACTCGCAGGGGAATTCTGAGCAGTTCTTC. Translated, it gives CASSYSQGNSEQFF.

The CDR3 loop is CASSLGDRFGYGYTF. Here the CDR3 DNA reads TGTGCCAGCAGCTTGGGGGACAGGTTCGGCTATGGCTACACCTTC. J is TRBJ1-2 and V is TRBV5-6; 8 bases align to TRBD1. The V and J ends lost 0 bases and 4 bases, in that order; junction bases with no gene match: 5. Germline values: CDR1 SGHDT, CDR2 YYEEEE. The CDR3 has 15 residues.

This clonotype came up a few times. The chain carries TRBV6-6 and TRBJ2-3; tentative D call: TRBD2 (5 bases). Germline values: CDR1 MNHNY, CDR2 SVGAGI (reference sequence). This CDR3 spans 13 amino acids. The ends were cut back, 10 bases at V and 0 bases at J, with 11 bases in the middle. In DNA form, the CDR3 reads TGTGCCACCGGACTGGGGAGCACAGATACGCAGTATTTT. It encodes CATGLGSTDTQYF.

This clonotype came up a few times. The V call is TRBV7-9, the J call TRBJ2-1; D is possibly TRBD2 (5 bases). The CDR3 consists of 14 residues. Trimming took 5 bases from V and 8 from J, leaving 16 bases between them. Germline V lookup: CDR1 SEHNR, CDR2 FQNEAQ (reference sequence). The CDR3 protein is CASSQPGTVDEQFF. The CDR3 nucleotides read TGTGCCAGCAGCCAGCCGGGAACGGTCGATGAGCAGTTCTTC.

The chain is built from TRBV3-1 and TRBJ1-2; no definite D call. V lost 3 bases and J lost 0, with 17 bases in between. This CDR3 has 17 residues. Germline V CDR1 and CDR2: LGHDT, YNNKEL (reference sequence). The CDR3: CASSQWDRVGTNYGYTF. The CDR3 DNA reads TGTGCCAGCAGCCAGTGGGATCGGGTTGGAACTAACTATGGCTACACCTTC.

This clonotype appeared many times. V usage is TRBV20-1 and J usage is TRBJ2-6; TRBD1 matches 8 bases. The CDR3 totals 16 residues. V shed 3 bases and J 1 base; nucleotides not matched to a gene: 5. Germline loops: CDR1 DFQATT, CDR2 SNEGSKA (reference sequence). CDR3 nucleotide sequence: TGCAGTGCTAGGGACAGGGTCATATCTGGGGCCAACGTCCTGACTTTC. Translation: CSARDRVISGANVLTF.